This T cell receptor beta chain was observed in a study of brain T cells in children with intractable seizures. Study-level results: Pre- and post-surgery blood differed in depth, so pre-surgery absences may be undersampling. Patients' HCMV serostatus was unknown; virus specificity rests on CDR3 similarity alone.

Surgery cases with the highest brain T cell transcript signatures were chosen for sequencing. Before surgery, patients took at least one anti-epileptic drug. Points on this clone: Its antigen is not known.

Clones were read by immunoSEQ multiplex PCR, and TCRdb kept only the in-frame ones, dropping some. The repertoire holds 80,000 or so clones, with 85% to 95% as singletons. V was trimmed by 6 bases and J by 2 bases, leaving 5 bases between them. Germline V lookup: CDR1 SNHLY, CDR2 FYNNEI. This CDR3 is 11 amino acids long. This clonotype originated in a boy under two years old with tuberous sclerosis and intractable seizures. The chain couples TRBV2 to TRBJ2-7; no reliable D call. The material sequenced was peripheral blood, taken at surgery. CDR3: CASRATYEQYF. DNA of the CDR3: TGTGCCAGCAGAGCCACCTACGAGCAGTACTTC.